These 5 T cell receptor beta chains were all obtained from the same sample, sequenced in a study of CD8+CD57+ T cells in acquired aplastic anemia. Those patients picked for sequencing had displayed CD8+CD57+ cell expansion on flow cytometry. Profiling that covered TCR beta VDJ and CDR3 relied on genomic DNA as its template. TCRdb itself ran the reads through MiXCR, one entry per CDR3 protein. The sample has about 180,000 distinct CDR3 sequences; around half are singletons. The material sequenced was sorted CD4+, CD8+, or CD8+CD57+ T cells (not recorded which) from PBMCs. These receptors came from a human donor with aplastic anemia.

The chain recombines TRBV7-9 with TRBJ2-5; unclear D gene. V was clipped by 3 bases and J by 1 base, with 12 bases between them. Germline V gives CDR1 SEHNR, CDR2 FQNEAQ (reference sequence). The CDR3 has 15 amino acids. The chain's CDR3 is CASSFVEVAQETQYF. CDR3 nucleotides: TGTGCCAGCAGCTTTGTCGAGGTGGCCCAAGAGACCCAGTACTTC.

The chain is built from TRBV5-1 and TRBJ2-1; 10 bases match TRBD1. From germline, CDR1 is SGHRS and CDR2 YFSETQ. V shed 3 bases and J 9 bases; nucleotides not matched to a gene: 15. The CDR3 covers 17 residues. DNA for the CDR3: TGCGCCAGCAGCTCGAAGGTCCCCGAGACAGGGGGCCCTGAGCAGTTCTTC. It specifies CASSSKVPETGGPEQFF.

The V call is TRBV19, the J call TRBJ2-7; D is unclear. The CDR3 extends over 15 amino acids. V lost 0 bases and J 2 bases, leaving 11 bases between the germline ends. The germline V gene has CDR1 LNHDA and CDR2 SQIVND (reference sequence). DNA of the CDR3: TGTGCCAGTAGTATAGATGTTATGAGGACCTACGAGCAGTACTTC. Encoded protein: CASSIDVMRTYEQYF.

This clonotype showed up many times. This rearrangement joins TRBV5-4 to TRBJ2-7; TRBD2 matches 8 bases. Trimming removed 4 bases from V and 6 bases from J; junction bases left unmatched: 6. The CDR3 has 13 residues. Per the germline V gene, CDR1 is SGHNT and CDR2 is YYREEE (reference sequence). The CDR3 here is CASSLRGGGEQYF. The CDR3 DNA reads as TGTGCCAGCAGCCTACGGGGGGGGGGCGAGCAGTACTTC. Supplemented by reference TRBV5-4 and TRBJ2-7, the full variable domain reads ETGVTQSPTHLIKTRGQQVTLRCSSQSGHNTVSWYQQALGQGPQFIFQYYREEENGRGNFPPRFSGLQFPNYSSELNVNALELDDSALYLCASSLRGGGEQYFGPGTRLTVT.

The chain carries TRBV2 and TRBJ2-2; TRBD2 might be the D (6 bases). The germline V gene encodes CDR1 SNHLY and CDR2 FYNNEI. The CDR3 extends over 15 amino acids. Trimming left V 5 bases short and J 1 base short, with 11 bases between. CDR3 sequence: CASSTGRQNTGELFF. In nucleotides, the CDR3 is TGTGCCAGCAGTACCGGGAGACAGAACACCGGGGAGCTGTTTTTT.